Each of the 31 T cell receptor beta chains below was sequenced from the same sample in a study of blood T cell repertoires in COVID-19. Measured with immunoSEQ multiplex PCR; TCRdb has only the in-frame clones, and not every one. The sample has under 300,000 clones, about 91% seen once. The specimen was PBMCs or T cells enriched from blood (not recorded which). These receptors came from a woman aged 40 to 50 with acute COVID-19.

With regard to this clone: One end of the junction fails to match germline, which may point to a read error. The rearrangement joins TRBV5-1 to TRBJ1-1; D might be TRBD1 (5 bases). Germline lookup yields CDR1 SGHRS and CDR2 YFSETQ. The CDR3 has 15 amino acids. The CDR3 here is CASSLAGHPSRPVIF. The CDR3, as DNA: TGCGCCAGCAGCTTGGCCGGACACCCTTCACGACCGGTAATCTTT.

CDR3 bases: TGTGCCAGCAGCCCCGCGGAAGCTTTCTTT. Translation: CASSPAEAFF. V usage is TRBV21-1 and J usage is TRBJ1-1. TRBV21-1 is noted as a pseudogene. The CDR3 contains 10 residues.

The chain combines TRBV28 with TRBJ2-1, with D possibly TRBD1 on 6 matching bases. The length of the CDR3 is 13 residues. Trimming left V 5 bases short and J 4 bases short, with 9 bases between. CDR1 and CDR2 (germline): MDHEN, SYDVKM. The CDR3 bases are TGTGCCAGCAGTGGACAGTGGTACAATGAGCAGTTCTTC. Its translation: CASSGQWYNEQFF.

The chain is built from TRBV12-5 and TRBJ1-1; D call uncertain. Trimming cost V 1 base and J 6 bases, with 9 bases left between them. CDR1 LGHNT and CDR2 FRNRAP come from the germline V gene. This CDR3 has 13 amino acids. The CDR3 sequence: CASGLGSSPEAFF. CDR3 DNA: TGTGCTAGTGGTTTGGGCAGTTCCCCTGAAGCTTTCTTT.

The chain recombines TRBV2 with TRBJ1-4; D is ambiguous. V was shortened by 6 bases and J by 8 bases, with 13 bases between the two germline ends. Germline V gene lookup returns CDR1 SNHLY and CDR2 FYNNEI. The CDR3 spans 13 residues. CDR3 DNA sequence: TGTGCCAGCAGGCCGGGGAGATCGGAAAAACTGTTTTTT. Encoded protein: CASRPGRSEKLFF.

This rearrangement joins TRBV24-1 to TRBJ1-4, with 7 bases identical to TRBD1. CDR3 length: 15 residues. The germline CDR1 and CDR2 sequences are KGHDR and SFDVKD. The V gene end was trimmed by 4 bases and the J gene end by 5 bases; junction bases not matched to a gene: 6. DNA for the CDR3: TGTGCCACCAGTGACCCCGGGACAGTAAATGAAAAACTGTTTTTT. Amino acids: CATSDPGTVNEKLFF.

The rearrangement links TRBV19 to TRBJ2-2; no clear D. Germline lookup yields CDR1 LNHDA and CDR2 SQIVND (reference sequence). The CDR3 is 15 residues long. Trimming pared 1 base from V and 2 bases from J, leaving 8 bases between. The CDR3 loop reads CASSIVGRNTGELFF. CDR3 sequence (DNA): TGTGCCAGTAGTATAGTGGGCAGAAACACCGGGGAGCTGTTTTTT. The full variable domain, rest sourced from reference TRBV19 and TRBJ2-2, is DGGITQSPKYLFRKEGQNVTLSCEQNLNHDAMYWYRQDPGQGLRLIYYSQIVNDFQKGDIAEGYSVSREKKESFPLTVTSAQKNPTAFYLCASSIVGRNTGELFFGEGSRLTVL.

The chain recombines TRBV18 with TRBJ1-2, with D maybe TRBD1 (5 bases). CDR1 and CDR2 (germline): KGHSH, LQKENI. Trimming stripped 3 bases from V and 0 bases from J, with 14 bases between. The CDR3 length is 16 residues. DNA for the CDR3: TGTGCCAGCTCACCGCCGACAGCGCAGACTAACTATGGCTACACCTTC. It is translated as CASSPPTAQTNYGYTF.

J is TRBJ2-3 and V is TRBV4-1, with D possibly being TRBD2 (5 bases). Germline V gives CDR1 MGHRA, CDR2 YSYEKL. Trimming removed 4 bases at V and 5 bases at J, with 16 bases between. The CDR3 has 15 residues. The CDR3 sequence is CASSPEGQAGDTQYF. The CDR3 DNA sequence: TGCGCCAGCAGCCCGGAAGGGCAGGCGGGAGATACGCAGTATTTT.

This clone was seen only once. The chain carries TRBV7-2 and TRBJ1-4; 9 nucleotides match TRBD1. V shed 1 base and J 7 bases; nucleotides not matched to a gene: 7. Germline CDR1 SGHTA, CDR2 FQGNSA. The CDR3 runs 16 residues. The CDR3 DNA reads as TGTGCCAGCAGCTTAGTGGGGACAGGGTTGGGTGAAAAACTGTTTTTT. Protein: CASSLVGTGLGEKLFF.

The rearrangement links TRBV9 to TRBJ2-1, with 9 bases matching TRBD1. The CDR3 loop spans 15 amino acids. V was clipped by 4 bases and J by 8 bases; unmatched bases: 10. Germline V gene sequence: CDR1 SGDLS, CDR2 YYNGEE. The CDR3 sequence is CASSLQGAPFDEQFF. DNA for the CDR3: TGTGCCAGCAGCCTACAGGGGGCCCCGTTCGATGAGCAGTTCTTC.

This chain's CDR3 is CASSLSWGQGYQPQHF. The CDR3 nucleotides are TGTGCCAGCAGCTTAAGCTGGGGACAGGGCTATCAGCCCCAGCATTTT. The chain carries TRBV7-9 and TRBJ1-5, with 9 nucleotides matching TRBD1. The CDR3 runs 16 residues. Per the germline V gene, CDR1 is SEHNR and CDR2 is FQNEAQ (reference sequence). The trim removed 2 bases at V and 5 bases at J, leaving 7 bases unmatched.

For this clone: The same CDR3 can be traced to other DNA sequences in this sample. This chain joins TRBV5-8 and TRBJ2-1, with 9 bases that match TRBD2. Germline CDR1 SGHTS, CDR2 YDEGEE. CDR3 length equals 15 residues. V gave up 0 bases and J gave up 4 bases; unmatched junction bases: 2. The CDR3 protein is CASSLGLAEYNEQFF. CDR3 sequence (DNA): TGTGCCAGCAGCTTGGGACTAGCGGAGTACAATGAGCAGTTCTTC.

The chain carries TRBV10-2 and TRBJ2-7, with 7 bases lining up with TRBD1. CDR1 and CDR2 (germline): WSHSY, SAAADI. CDR3 length equals 12 residues. Trimming took 10 bases from V and 7 from J; bases not matched to a gene: 10. CDR3 sequence: CATREGAREQYV. CDR3 coding DNA: TGCGCCACCCGAGAGGGGGCGCGAGAGCAGTACGTC.

This chain joins TRBV11-3 and TRBJ1-2, with TRBD1 identical over 9 bases. V was clipped by 4 bases and J by 3 bases; unmatched bases: 6. Germline lookup yields CDR1 SGHNT and CDR2 YENEEA. This CDR3 region has 15 residues. The CDR3 is CASSSGQGTYYGYTF. CDR3 sequence (DNA): TGTGCCAGCAGCTCGGGACAGGGAACTTACTATGGCTACACCTTC.

V usage is TRBV19 and J usage is TRBJ2-5; 11 bases fit TRBD2. The CDR3 covers 15 residues. Trimming at V came to 4 bases and at J to 5 bases, leaving 6 bases not matched to a gene. The germline CDR1 and CDR2 sequences are LNHDA and SQIVND (reference sequence). The CDR3 is CASSKLAGVGETQYF. DNA of the CDR3: TGTGCCAGTAGTAAACTAGCGGGAGTAGGTGAGACCCAGTACTTC.

The genes are TRBV6-5 and TRBJ1-2; tentative D call: TRBD1 (5 bases). The CDR3 extends over 13 amino acids. V was shortened by 4 bases and J by 5 bases, with 11 bases between the two germline ends. The germline CDR1 and CDR2 sequences are MNHEY and SVGAGI. CDR3 sequence: CASSSAGYYGYTF. CDR3 coding DNA: TGTGCCAGCAGTTCCGCAGGGTATTATGGCTACACCTTC.

The genes are TRBV19 and TRBJ1-1, with a tentative D call TRBD1 (5 bases). From germline, CDR1 is LNHDA and CDR2 SQIVND (reference sequence). The V end lost 6 bases, the J end lost 1 base, and 15 bases lay between the germline ends. The CDR3 has 15 residues. The CDR3 region is CASSPATAQNTEAFF. CDR3 DNA sequence: TGTGCCAGTAGCCCTGCGACAGCACAGAACACTGAAGCTTTCTTT.

The chain recombines TRBV28 with TRBJ2-7; possible D gene TRBD1, 6 bases. The CDR3 is made up of 14 amino acids. Trimming took 3 bases from V and 2 from J, leaving 11 bases between them. CDR1 MDHEN and CDR2 SYDVKM come from the germline V gene. CDR3 in DNA: TGTGCCAGCAGTTTTCTTGGGGGCCCCTACGAGCAGTACGTC. Protein product: CASSFLGGPYEQYV.

About this clone: Different DNA sequences within this sample yield the same CDR3. The CDR3 reads CASRPGGTEAFF. Written as DNA, the CDR3 is TGTGCCAGCAGGCCGGGGGGGACTGAAGCTTTCTTT. This chain links TRBV12-3 or TRBV12-4 with TRBJ1-1, with D perhaps matching TRBD1 (5 bases). Trimming removed 6 bases at V and 5 bases at J, with 10 bases between. The CDR3 length is 12 residues.

This clone appeared a few times. The rearrangement links TRBV24-1 to TRBJ2-2, with D maybe TRBD1 (6 bases). The CDR3 length is 14 residues. Trimming took off 9 bases at V and 3 bases at J, with 13 bases between the two ends. CDR1 and CDR2 (germline): KGHDR, SFDVKD. The CDR3 loop reads CATQGGSDTGELFF. CDR3 nucleotide sequence: TGTGCCACCCAAGGGGGATCGGACACCGGGGAGCTGTTTTTT.

This chain joins TRBV11-3 and TRBJ2-7; D unresolved. V lost 1 base and J lost 3, with 10 bases in between. CDR3 length equals 14 residues. The germline CDR1 and CDR2 sequences are SGHNT and YENEEA. The CDR3 nucleotides read TGTGCCAGCAGCTTAGGGGCCCAGAACTACGAGCAGTACTTC. This sequence encodes CASSLGAQNYEQYF.

The chain joins TRBV4-2 to TRBJ1-1; D perhaps matches TRBD1 (6 bases). This CDR3 spans 15 amino acids. Trimming stripped 1 base from V and 6 bases from J, with 15 bases between. From germline, CDR1 is LGHNA and CDR2 YNFKEQ. As DNA, the CDR3 is TGTGCCAGCAGCCAAGGCGGGGGCGCGGTACCTGAAGCTTTCTTT. It translates to CASSQGGGAVPEAFF.

This chain joins TRBV4-1 and TRBJ2-3; the match to TRBD1 covers 10 bases. The CDR3 is made up of 14 amino acids. The V segment lost 4 bases and the J segment 4 bases; nucleotides outside the gene matches: 2. From germline, CDR1 is MGHRA and CDR2 YSYEKL. CDR3 in amino acids: CASSLGQGADTQYF. The CDR3 DNA is TGCGCCAGCAGCCTAGGACAGGGGGCAGATACGCAGTATTTT.

The chain employs TRBV7-2 and TRBJ2-7; D might be TRBD1 (5 bases). This CDR3 is 13 amino acids long. Germline CDR1 and CDR2: SGHTA and FQGNSA. Trimming shortened V by 6 bases and J by 2 bases, and 11 bases separated the two germline ends. CDR3 residues: CASSTGPTYEQYF. CDR3 sequence (DNA): TGTGCCAGCAGTACAGGACCTACCTACGAGCAGTACTTC.

The chain recombines TRBV5-5 with TRBJ2-6; D is undetermined. In germline, CDR1 is SGHKS, CDR2 YYEKEE (reference sequence). The CDR3 covers 13 residues. The ends were cut back, 2 bases at V and 3 bases at J, with 3 bases in the middle. The CDR3 DNA sequence: TGTGCCAGCAGCTTTAGTGGGGCCAACGTCCTGACTTTC. Its protein is CASSFSGANVLTF.

The chain uses TRBV7-8 and TRBJ2-5, with D tentatively TRBD2 (6 bases). Trimming stripped 1 base from V and 5 bases from J, with 8 bases between. The CDR3 has 13 amino acids. Germline CDR1 reads SGHVS; CDR2 reads FQNEAQ. The CDR3 protein is CASSLEGRETQYF. As DNA, the CDR3 is TGTGCCAGCAGCTTAGAGGGGAGGGAGACCCAGTACTTC.

The CDR3 loop is CASSIGAVGEQPQHF. The CDR3 nucleotides are TGTGCCAGTAGTATAGGAGCAGTAGGGGAACAGCCCCAGCATTTT. The chain recombines TRBV19 with TRBJ1-5; tentatively, D is TRBD1 (5 bases). Trimming took 1 base from V and 7 from J, leaving 14 bases between them. CDR1 is LNHDA and CDR2 is SQIVND in the germline V gene (reference sequence). The CDR3 consists of 15 residues.

This clone appeared a few times. J is TRBJ1-2 and V is TRBV18, with D uncertain. CDR3 length equals 15 residues. Between the trimmed V and J ends, which lost 2 bases and 0 bases, there was a span of 10 bases. CDR1 and CDR2 from the germline V gene are KGHSH and LQKENI. The CDR3 DNA follows: TGTGCCAGCTCACCAACAGAACGGACTAACTATGGCTACACCTTC. Protein product: CASSPTERTNYGYTF.

The genes are TRBV6-1 and TRBJ2-1; D not certain. The CDR3 length is 14 residues. Germline CDR1 MNHNS, CDR2 SASEGT. Trimming removed 0 bases at V and 12 bases at J, with 15 bases between. The CDR3 sequence is CASSEADVTLGQFF. DNA of the CDR3: TGTGCCAGCAGTGAAGCAGACGTCACCCTAGGGCAGTTCTTC.

This sequence joins TRBV27 and TRBJ2-5; 11 bases match TRBD2. This CDR3 is 16 amino acids long. The ends lost 4 bases at V and 5 bases at J; junction bases unmatched: 9. Per the germline V gene, CDR1 is MNHEY and CDR2 is SMNVEV (reference sequence). CDR3 amino acids: CASSSLSGRGRETQYF. CDR3 sequence (DNA): TGTGCCAGCAGTTCCCTTAGCGGGAGGGGGCGGGAGACCCAGTACTTC.